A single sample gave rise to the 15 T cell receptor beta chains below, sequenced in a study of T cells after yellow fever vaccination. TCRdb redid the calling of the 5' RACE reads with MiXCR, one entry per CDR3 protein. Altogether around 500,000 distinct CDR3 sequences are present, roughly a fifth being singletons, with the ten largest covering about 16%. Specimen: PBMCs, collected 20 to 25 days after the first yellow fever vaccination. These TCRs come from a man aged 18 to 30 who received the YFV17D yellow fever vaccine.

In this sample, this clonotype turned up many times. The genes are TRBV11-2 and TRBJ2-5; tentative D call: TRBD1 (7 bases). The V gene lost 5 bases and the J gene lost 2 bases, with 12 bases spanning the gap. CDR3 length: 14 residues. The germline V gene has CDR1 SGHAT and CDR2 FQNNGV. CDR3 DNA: TGTGCCAGCAGCCTGCGGGACAGACAAGAGACCCAGTACTTC. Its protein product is CASSLRDRQETQYF.

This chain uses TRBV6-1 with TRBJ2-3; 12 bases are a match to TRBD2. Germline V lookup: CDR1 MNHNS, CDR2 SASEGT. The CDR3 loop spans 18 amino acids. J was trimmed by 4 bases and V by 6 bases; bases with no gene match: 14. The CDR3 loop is CASSRPSGGVPQSDTQYF. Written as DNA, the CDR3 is TGTGCCAGCAGCCGTCCTAGCGGGGGGGTTCCCCAGTCAGATACGCAGTATTTT.

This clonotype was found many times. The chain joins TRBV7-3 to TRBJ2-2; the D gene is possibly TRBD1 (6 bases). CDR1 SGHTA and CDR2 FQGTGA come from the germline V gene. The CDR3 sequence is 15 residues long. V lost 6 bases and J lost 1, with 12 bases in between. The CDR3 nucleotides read TGTGCCAGCAGGCCGTCCAGGGGGAACACCGGGGAGCTGTTTTTT. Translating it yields CASRPSRGNTGELFF.

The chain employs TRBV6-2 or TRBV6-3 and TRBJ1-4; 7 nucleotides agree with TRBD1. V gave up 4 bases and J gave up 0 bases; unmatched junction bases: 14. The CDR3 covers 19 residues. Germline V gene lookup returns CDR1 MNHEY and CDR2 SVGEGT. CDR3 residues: CASSFDTSGQKTTNEKLFF. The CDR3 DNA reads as TGTGCCAGCAGTTTTGATACTTCGGGACAGAAGACAACTAATGAAAAACTGTTTTTT.

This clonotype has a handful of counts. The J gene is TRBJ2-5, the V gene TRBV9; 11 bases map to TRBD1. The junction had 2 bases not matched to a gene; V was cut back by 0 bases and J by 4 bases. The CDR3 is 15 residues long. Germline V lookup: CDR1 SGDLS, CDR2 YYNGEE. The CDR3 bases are TGTGCCAGCAGCGTAGGGACAGGGGGCTTAGAGACCCAGTACTTC. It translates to CASSVGTGGLETQYF. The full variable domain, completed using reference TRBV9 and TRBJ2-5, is DSGVTQTPKHLITATGQRVTLRCSPRSGDLSVYWYQQSLDQGLQFLIQYYNGEERAKGNILERFSAQQFPDLHSELNLSSLELGDSALYFCASSVGTGGLETQYFGPGTRLLVL.

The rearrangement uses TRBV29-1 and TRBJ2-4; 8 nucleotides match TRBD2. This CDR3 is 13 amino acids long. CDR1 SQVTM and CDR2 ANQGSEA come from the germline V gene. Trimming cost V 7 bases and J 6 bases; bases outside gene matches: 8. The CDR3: CSAETSGVNIQYF. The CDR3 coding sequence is TGCAGCGCCGAAACTAGCGGCGTAAACATTCAGTACTTC.

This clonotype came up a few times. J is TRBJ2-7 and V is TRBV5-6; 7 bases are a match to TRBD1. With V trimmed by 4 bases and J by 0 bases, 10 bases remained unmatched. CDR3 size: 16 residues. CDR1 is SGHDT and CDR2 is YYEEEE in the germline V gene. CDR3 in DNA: TGTGCCAGCAGCGCCCGTCACAGGGGAAACTCCTACGAGCAGTACTTC. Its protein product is CASSARHRGNSYEQYF. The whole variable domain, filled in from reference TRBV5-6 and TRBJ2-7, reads DAGVTQSPTHLIKTRGQQVTLRCSPKSGHDTVSWYQQALGQGPQFIFQYYEEEERQRGNFPDRFSGHQFPNYSSELNVNALLLGDSALYLCASSARHRGNSYEQYFGPGTRLTVT.

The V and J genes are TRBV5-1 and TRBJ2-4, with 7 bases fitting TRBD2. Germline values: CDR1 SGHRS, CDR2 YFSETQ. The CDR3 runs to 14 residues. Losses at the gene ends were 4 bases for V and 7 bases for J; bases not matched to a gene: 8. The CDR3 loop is CASSPGLGANIQYF. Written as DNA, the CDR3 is TGCGCCAGCAGCCCAGGACTAGGTGCGAACATTCAGTACTTC.

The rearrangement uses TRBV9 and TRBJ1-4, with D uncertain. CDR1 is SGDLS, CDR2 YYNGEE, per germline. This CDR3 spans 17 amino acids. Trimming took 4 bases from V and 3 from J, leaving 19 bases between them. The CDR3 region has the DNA TGTGCCAGCAGCTTTACTCCGGACCGGACGGCTAATGAAAAACTGTTTTTT. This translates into CASSFTPDRTANEKLFF.

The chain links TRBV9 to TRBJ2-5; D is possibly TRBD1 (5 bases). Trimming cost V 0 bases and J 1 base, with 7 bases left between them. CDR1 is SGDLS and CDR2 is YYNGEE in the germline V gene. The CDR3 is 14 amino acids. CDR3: CASSVGQPQETQYF. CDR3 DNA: TGTGCCAGCAGCGTAGGACAGCCCCAAGAGACCCAGTACTTC. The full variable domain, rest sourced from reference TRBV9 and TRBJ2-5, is DSGVTQTPKHLITATGQRVTLRCSPRSGDLSVYWYQQSLDQGLQFLIQYYNGEERAKGNILERFSAQQFPDLHSELNLSSLELGDSALYFCASSVGQPQETQYFGPGTRLLVL.

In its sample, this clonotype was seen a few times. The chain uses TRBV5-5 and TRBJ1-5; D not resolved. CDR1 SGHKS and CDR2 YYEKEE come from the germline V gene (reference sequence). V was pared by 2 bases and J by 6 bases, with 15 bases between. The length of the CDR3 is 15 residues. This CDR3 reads CASSFVTGQSQPQHF. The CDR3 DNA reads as TGTGCCAGCAGCTTCGTGACGGGTCAGAGTCAGCCCCAGCATTTT. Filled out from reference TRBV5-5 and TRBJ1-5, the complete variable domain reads DAGVTQSPTHLIKTRGQQVTLRCSPISGHKSVSWYQQVLGQGPQFIFQYYEKEERGRGNFPDRFSARQFPNYSSELNVNALLLGDSALYLCASSFVTGQSQPQHFGDGTRLSIL.

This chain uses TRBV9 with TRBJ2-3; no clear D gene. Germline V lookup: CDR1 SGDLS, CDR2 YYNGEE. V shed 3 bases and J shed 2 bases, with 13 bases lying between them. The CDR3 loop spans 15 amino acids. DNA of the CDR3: TGTGCCAGCAGCGCTAGACACTTAAACACAGATACGCAGTATTTT. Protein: CASSARHLNTDTQYF.

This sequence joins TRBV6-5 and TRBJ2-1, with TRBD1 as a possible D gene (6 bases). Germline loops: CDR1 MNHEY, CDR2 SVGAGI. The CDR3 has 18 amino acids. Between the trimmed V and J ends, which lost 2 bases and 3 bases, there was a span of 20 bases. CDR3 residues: CASSYGWNLGAIYNEQFF. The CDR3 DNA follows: TGTGCCAGCAGTTACGGGTGGAATTTGGGGGCCATCTACAATGAGCAGTTCTTC.

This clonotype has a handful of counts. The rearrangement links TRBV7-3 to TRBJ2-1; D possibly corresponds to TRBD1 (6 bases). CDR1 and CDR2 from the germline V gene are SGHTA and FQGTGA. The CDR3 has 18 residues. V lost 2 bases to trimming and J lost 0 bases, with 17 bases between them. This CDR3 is CASSLRGVKQGSYNEQFF. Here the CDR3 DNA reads TGTGCCAGCAGCTTACGTGGGGTGAAACAGGGCTCCTACAATGAGCAGTTCTTC.

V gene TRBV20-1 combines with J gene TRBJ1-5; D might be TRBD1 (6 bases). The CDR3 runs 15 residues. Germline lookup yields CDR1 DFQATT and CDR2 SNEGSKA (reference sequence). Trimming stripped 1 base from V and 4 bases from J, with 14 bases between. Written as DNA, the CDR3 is TGCAGTGCTAGAGTTCAGTGGCAGGGGAATCAGCCCCAGCATTTT. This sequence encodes CSARVQWQGNQPQHF.